These T cell receptor beta chains were read from a single sample in a study of OX40 agonist ivuxolimab in advanced cancers. The table came from immunoSEQ multiplex PCR; TCRdb's copy has only in-frame clones and leaves some out. Here the sample spans fewer than 35,000 clones, 75% to 95% being singletons. The source material was CD4+ or CD8+ T cells sorted from blood, sampled in a trial of the OX40 agonist ivuxolimab. The receptors originated from an adult with an advanced solid tumor such as melanoma, head and neck, liver or kidney cancer. CDR3s include the opening cysteine and the closing phenylalanine or tryptophan. The order of the fields is V gene, clone size, J gene, D gene, CDR3 DNA, CDR3 protein. D genes are given only for firm matches. The listing skips clone size in some rows; elsewhere it reads once, few, many or a size class.

TRBV11-3	.	TRBJ2-3	TRBD2	TGTGCCAGCAGCTTACCGACTAGCGGTAGCACAGATACGCAGTATTTT	CASSLPTSGSTDTQYF
TRBV18	.	TRBJ2-3	.	TGTGCCAGCTCACCAAAGGACAGTTTCCACGATACGCAGTATTTT	CASSPKDSFHDTQYF
TRBV30	.	TRBJ1-5	TRBD1	TGTGCCTGGAGCCAACCGGGACAGGGACTATATAGCAATCAGCCCCAGCATTTT	CAWSQPGQGLYSNQPQHF
TRBV6-4	once	TRBJ2-1	.	TGTGCCAGCAGTGAAGGGTTTTCCTACAATGAGCAGTTCTTC	CASSEGFSYNEQFF
TRBV11-3	once	TRBJ2-7	.	TGTGCCAGCAGTTACTCGGAGTGGACAGACTCCTACGAGCAGTACTTC	CASSYSEWTDSYEQYF
TRBV9	.	TRBJ2-1	TRBD2	TGTGCCAGCAGCGTAGAGACTAGCGGCAGCTCCTACAATGAGCAGTTCTTC	CASSVETSGSSYNEQFF
TRBV7-9	few	TRBJ1-5	.	TGTGCCAGCAGCTTGCCTTGGGGGCCCCTGCATTTT	CASSLPWGPLHF
TRBV10-2	.	TRBJ2-7	.	TGCGCCAGCAGTGAGTCGATCTACGAGCAGTACTTC	CASSESIYEQYF
TRBV11-2	.	TRBJ2-7	.	TGTGCCAGCAGCTTAAACGGGAGACGGTACGAGCAGTACTTC	CASSLNGRRYEQYF
TRBV7-9	.	TRBJ2-7	TRBD2	TGTGCCAGCAGCTTAGGACTAGCGGGAGGGGAATCCTACGAGCAGTACTTC	CASSLGLAGGESYEQYF
TRBV7-8	.	TRBJ2-5	.	TGTGCCAGCAGCCCGTCGGATCAATATGGAGAGACCCAGTACTTC	CASSPSDQYGETQYF
TRBV5-1	.	TRBJ2-3	TRBD2	TGCGCCAGCAGCTTAGCGGGAGTCAGTACAGATACGCAGTATTTT	CASSLAGVSTDTQYF
TRBV6-5	.	TRBJ2-7	.	TGTGCCAGCACCCGGTCGGGGGAGACCTACGAGCAGTACTTC	CASTRSGETYEQYF
TRBV4-3	once	TRBJ1-2	TRBD1	TGCGCCAGCAGCCAAGATAGGACAGGATTATTCTATGGCTACACCTTC	CASSQDRTGLFYGYTF
TRBV5-6	medium-sized	TRBJ2-3	.	TGTGCCAGCAGCTTAAGGTGGGACACAGATACGCAGTATTTT	CASSLRWDTDTQYF
TRBV30	.	TRBJ2-4	.	TGTGCCTGGAGTGGCCGGGGATCGGCCAAAAACATTCAGTACTTC	CAWSGRGSAKNIQYF